A single sample gave rise to the 6 T cell receptor beta chains below, sequenced in a study of blood T cell repertoires in COVID-19. Some clones are missing from TCRdb's copy, which holds only in-frame ones; the method was immunoSEQ multiplex PCR. Among about 440,000 clones listed, roughly 85% were seen once. Sequenced sample: PBMCs or T cells enriched from blood (not recorded which). These receptor sequences come from a woman aged 18-30 years with acute COVID-19.

The chain employs TRBV27 and TRBJ2-2, with D perhaps TRBD1 (6 bases). The CDR3 runs to 15 residues. Trimming removed 5 bases at V and 4 bases at J, with 14 bases between. Germline V gene lookup returns CDR1 MNHEY and CDR2 SMNVEV (reference sequence). The CDR3 loop is CASSPITGSTGELFF. CDR3 nucleotide sequence: TGTGCCAGCAGTCCCATAACAGGGAGCACCGGGGAGCTGTTTTTT.

For the CDR3, the DNA is TGTGCCAGCAGCGAACTAGCGGGGGGCTACACAGATACGCAGTATTTT. Translated: CASSELAGGYTDTQYF. The chain recombines TRBV3-1 (or the pseudogene TRBV3-2) with TRBJ2-3; 12 bases are a match to TRBD2. The CDR3 length is 16 residues. Looked up from germline, CDR1 is LGHDT and CDR2 is YNNKEL (reference sequence). Losses at the gene ends were 5 bases for V and 2 bases for J; bases not matched to a gene: 5.

The gene calls are TRBV19 and TRBJ2-1, with 8 nucleotides matching TRBD1. Germline V CDR1 and CDR2: LNHDA, SQIVND (reference sequence). The V and J ends lost 1 base and 8 bases, in that order; junction bases with no gene match: 4. The CDR3 extends over 14 amino acids. The CDR3 sequence is CASSIGQGADEQFF. The CDR3 nucleotides are TGTGCCAGTAGTATAGGGCAGGGGGCAGATGAGCAGTTCTTC.

The rearrangement links TRBV4-3 to TRBJ2-3; tentative D call: TRBD2 (5 bases). This CDR3 contains 16 residues. The ends were cut back, 0 bases at V and 1 base at J, with 11 bases in the middle. CDR1 LGHNA and CDR2 YSLEER come from the germline V gene. Here the CDR3 reads CASSQEVAEGTDTQYF. The CDR3 bases are TGCGCCAGCAGCCAAGAAGTCGCGGAGGGCACAGATACGCAGTATTTT.

V gene TRBV5-8 combines with J gene TRBJ2-3; 10 positions agree with TRBD2. This CDR3 has 15 amino acids. Germline V lookup: CDR1 SGHTS, CDR2 YDEGEE. Trimming took 2 bases from V and 5 from J; bases not matched to a gene: 5. Here the CDR3 reads CASSLGLAGEDTQYF. CDR3 in DNA: TGTGCCAGCAGCTTAGGGCTAGCGGGGGAAGATACGCAGTATTTT.

This chain joins TRBV12-5 and TRBJ2-7, with D perhaps matching TRBD1 (6 bases). The CDR3 sequence is 15 residues long. CDR1 is LGHNT, CDR2 FRNRAP, per germline. The V end was cut by 2 bases, the J end by 2 bases, with 13 bases between. In DNA, the CDR3 is TGTGCTAGTGGTTTGAAGGTTCAGGGGCCCTACGAGCAGTACTTC. It specifies CASGLKVQGPYEQYF.